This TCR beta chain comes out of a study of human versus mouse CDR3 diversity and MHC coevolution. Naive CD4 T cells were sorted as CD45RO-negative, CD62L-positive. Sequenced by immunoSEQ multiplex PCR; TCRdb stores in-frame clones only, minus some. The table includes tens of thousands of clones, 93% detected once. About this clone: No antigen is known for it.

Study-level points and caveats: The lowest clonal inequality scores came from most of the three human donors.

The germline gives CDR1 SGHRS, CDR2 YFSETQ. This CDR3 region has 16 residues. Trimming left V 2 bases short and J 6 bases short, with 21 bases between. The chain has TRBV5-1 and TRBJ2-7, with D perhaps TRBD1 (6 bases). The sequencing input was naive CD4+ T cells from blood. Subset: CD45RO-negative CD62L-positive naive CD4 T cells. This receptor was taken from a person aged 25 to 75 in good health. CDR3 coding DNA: TGCGCCAGCAGCTTCGACCTAGGACAGTTAACGGGCGAGCAGTACTTC. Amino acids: CASSFDLGQLTGEQYF.